This is a list of T cell receptor beta chains from one sample in a study of early stage breast cancer tumors. Produced via immunoSEQ multiplex PCR; TCRdb's table is partial and in-frame only. The table records about 72,000 clones, more than 65% of them present only once. The material sequenced was blood. The receptors derive from a person between 60 and 70 years old with breast cancer. Both conserved end residues are part of each CDR3. Fields, in order: J gene, V gene, CDR3 length, CDR3 protein.

j_call: TRBJ1-4
v_call: TRBV5-4
cdr3_length: 14
cdr3_aa: CASSDGGAREKLFF

j_call: TRBJ2-2
v_call: TRBV18
cdr3_length: 13
cdr3_aa: CASSPSATGELFF

j_call: TRBJ2-7
v_call: TRBV10-3
cdr3_length: 12
cdr3_aa: CAISDSRYEQYF

j_call: TRBJ2-1
v_call: TRBV5-1
cdr3_length: 17
cdr3_aa: CASSLGASGLAADEQFF

j_call: TRBJ2-7
v_call: TRBV11-2
cdr3_length: 11
cdr3_aa: CASSFGHEQYF

j_call: TRBJ1-1
v_call: TRBV18
cdr3_length: 16
cdr3_aa: CASSPSSRVGNTEAFF

j_call: TRBJ1-1
v_call: TRBV7-2
cdr3_length: 15
cdr3_aa: CASSFSGTKGTEAFF

j_call: TRBJ1-1
v_call: TRBV6-1
cdr3_length: 14
cdr3_aa: CASHPDRARAEAFF

j_call: TRBJ2-2
v_call: TRBV7-3
cdr3_length: 20
cdr3_aa: CASSFRPPRTSGRSTGELFF

j_call: TRBJ1-2
v_call: TRBV28
cdr3_length: 11
cdr3_aa: CAIRTDYGYTF

j_call: TRBJ2-7
v_call: TRBV19
cdr3_length: 14
cdr3_aa: CASSPLAGVSEQYF

j_call: TRBJ2-5
v_call: TRBV30
cdr3_length: 15
cdr3_aa: CAGGVAGGYQETQYF

j_call: TRBJ2-3
v_call: TRBV4-1
cdr3_length: 16
cdr3_aa: CASSQGVQPKGDTQYF

j_call: TRBJ2-7
v_call: TRBV28
cdr3_length: 11
cdr3_aa: CASRFSYEQYF

j_call: TRBJ2-5
v_call: TRBV7-9
cdr3_length: 15
cdr3_aa: CASSPGGPGGETQYF

j_call: TRBJ2-7
v_call: TRBV27
cdr3_length: 15
cdr3_aa: CASSLSQTGNYEQYF

j_call: TRBJ2-2
v_call: TRBV27
cdr3_length: 12
cdr3_aa: CASSLMGRELFF

j_call: TRBJ2-2
v_call: TRBV28
cdr3_length: 16
cdr3_aa: CASTKGRRANTGELFF

j_call: TRBJ2-7
v_call: TRBV29-1
cdr3_length: 13
cdr3_aa: CSVGLAGSYEQYF

j_call: TRBJ1-4
v_call: TRBV28
cdr3_length: 16
cdr3_aa: CASSPRGGRLNEKLFF

j_call: TRBJ2-3
v_call: TRBV9
cdr3_length: 13
cdr3_aa: CASSVGGPDTQYF

j_call: TRBJ2-1
v_call: TRBV6-6
cdr3_length: 15
cdr3_aa: CASSYPGGAYNEQFF

j_call: TRBJ1-1
v_call: TRBV13
cdr3_length: 16
cdr3_aa: CASSLPRGPLTTEAFF

j_call: TRBJ2-7
v_call: TRBV2
cdr3_length: 18
cdr3_aa: CASSVSPLSGTGEDEQYF

j_call: TRBJ2-7
v_call: TRBV21-1
cdr3_length: 13
cdr3_aa: CASSNVAIYEQYF

j_call: TRBJ2-1
v_call: TRBV7-8
cdr3_length: 11
cdr3_aa: CASEREFEQFF

j_call: TRBJ2-7
v_call: TRBV7-2
cdr3_length: 13
cdr3_aa: CASSRDRGAEQYF

j_call: TRBJ1-6
v_call: TRBV5-5
cdr3_length: 18
cdr3_aa: CASSLADGTGNYNSPLHF

j_call: TRBJ2-1
v_call: TRBV30
cdr3_length: 14
cdr3_aa: CAWSENGGRNEQFF

j_call: TRBJ1-6
v_call: TRBV7-3
cdr3_length: 13
cdr3_aa: CASSLKPDSPLHF

j_call: TRBJ1-3
v_call: TRBV2
cdr3_length: 15
cdr3_aa: CASSNEAPPGNTIYF

j_call: TRBJ2-3
v_call: TRBV5-1
cdr3_length: 14
cdr3_aa: CASHLGGATDTQYF

j_call: TRBJ1-4
v_call: TRBV12-5
cdr3_length: 17
cdr3_aa: CASAMEGSQETNEKLFF

j_call: TRBJ2-5
v_call: TRBV18
cdr3_length: 13
cdr3_aa: CASSPGLRETQYF

j_call: TRBJ1-1
v_call: TRBV5-4
cdr3_length: 13
cdr3_aa: CASSLDRYTEAFF

j_call: TRBJ2-3
v_call: TRBV6-5
cdr3_length: 12
cdr3_aa: CASRSTGDTQYF

j_call: TRBJ2-5
v_call: TRBV5-6
cdr3_length: 17
cdr3_aa: CASSFPQLPRGEETQYF

j_call: TRBJ2-5
v_call: TRBV7-9
cdr3_length: 14
cdr3_aa: CASSLAVGLETQYF

j_call: TRBJ2-5
v_call: TRBV7-2
cdr3_length: 13
cdr3_aa: CASSGLVVETQYF

j_call: TRBJ2-7
v_call: TRBV5-1
cdr3_length: 15
cdr3_aa: CASSSGTSGSYEQYF

j_call: TRBJ2-3
v_call: TRBV28
cdr3_length: 17
cdr3_aa: CASRLRTSGRGTDTQYF

j_call: TRBJ2-2
v_call: TRBV6-1
cdr3_length: 17
cdr3_aa: CASSVTSGGGNTGELFF

j_call: TRBJ1-4
v_call: TRBV30
cdr3_length: 16
cdr3_aa: CAWTNPGPRSGEKLFF

j_call: TRBJ2-7
v_call: TRBV5-5
cdr3_length: 16
cdr3_aa: CASSLAPQATNYEQYF

j_call: TRBJ2-1
v_call: TRBV9
cdr3_length: 16
cdr3_aa: CASTRGGWGSYNEQFF

j_call: TRBJ2-7
v_call: TRBV5-4
cdr3_length: 15
cdr3_aa: CASGKGGQGDREQYF

j_call: TRBJ2-5
v_call: TRBV4-2
cdr3_length: 15
cdr3_aa: CASSQDGTDQETQYF